These 16 T cell receptor beta chains originate from one sample sequenced in a study of neoadjuvant anti-PD-1 for oral cavity cancer. The sample's time point: after neoadjuvant nivolumab, at surgical resection. Clones were read by immunoSEQ multiplex PCR, and TCRdb kept only the in-frame ones, dropping some. The table shows tens of thousands of clones, with over 35% occurring only once. The specimen comprised tumor tissue, sampled after nivolumab (anti-PD-1) treatment. The receptors were sampled from a person aged 40 to 85 with oral cavity squamous cell carcinoma.

This chain links TRBV5-4 with TRBJ2-3; D is possibly TRBD1 (6 bases). The CDR3 is made up of 14 amino acids. The germline V and J ends were trimmed by 2 bases and 0 bases, with 7 bases remaining between them. Germline V gene sequence: CDR1 SGHNT, CDR2 YYREEE (reference sequence). The CDR3 spells CASSLTGSTDTQYF. The DNA of the CDR3 is TGTGCCAGCAGCTTAACAGGGAGCACAGATACGCAGTATTTT.

This chain uses TRBV6-1 with TRBJ1-1; D perhaps matches TRBD1 (6 bases). The CDR3 is made up of 13 amino acids. Germline values: CDR1 MNHNS, CDR2 SASEGT. The V gene lost 5 bases and the J gene lost 1 base, with 8 bases spanning the gap. The CDR3 loop reads CASSQGQNTEAFF. As DNA, the CDR3 is TGTGCCAGCAGTCAGGGACAGAACACTGAAGCTTTCTTT.

The rearrangement links TRBV4-3 to TRBJ2-3; D uncertain. V was cut by 1 base and J by 0 bases, with 11 bases left in between. Germline loops: CDR1 LGHNA, CDR2 YSLEER. The CDR3 loop spans 16 amino acids. CDR3 coding DNA: TGCGCCAGCAGCCAAGGCAGCCCCGGTAGCACAGATACGCAGTATTTT. It specifies CASSQGSPGSTDTQYF.

This clone was seen only a few times. The CDR3 protein is CASSAGTGNTIYF. The CDR3, as DNA: TGTGCCAGCAGCGCAGGGACTGGAAACACCATATATTTT. The genes are TRBV5-6 and TRBJ1-3, with TRBD1 as a possible D gene (5 bases). The CDR3 is 13 residues long. Germline CDR1 and CDR2: SGHDT and YYEEEE. Trimming cost V 4 bases and J 2 bases, with 7 bases left between them.

The chain couples TRBV7-6 to TRBJ2-2, with TRBD1 matching 9 bases. The CDR3 is 15 amino acids. The V gene's germline CDR1 is SGHVS and CDR2 FNYEAQ. Unmatched junction bases numbered 5, after V lost 4 bases and J lost 5 bases. The CDR3 DNA reads as TGTGCCAGCAGCTCGGGACAGGGAGGGACCGGGGAGCTGTTTTTT. It is translated as CASSSGQGGTGELFF.

The chain carries TRBV19 and TRBJ2-5, with D possibly TRBD1 on 6 matching bases. V dropped 2 bases and J dropped 5 bases, with 12 bases sitting between them. There are 14 residues in the CDR3. Germline loops: CDR1 LNHDA, CDR2 SQIVND (reference sequence). CDR3 amino acids: CASSITDSWETQYF. In nucleotides, the CDR3 is TGTGCCAGTAGTATAACGGACAGTTGGGAGACCCAGTACTTC.

The V and J genes are TRBV7-3 and TRBJ2-7, with D perhaps TRBD2 (6 bases). CDR1 is SGHTA, CDR2 FQGTGA, per germline. The CDR3 is 13 amino acids. Trimming cost V 5 bases and J 5 bases, with 13 bases left between them. CDR3 sequence reads: CASSLRENHEQYF. The CDR3 region has the DNA TGTGCCAGCAGCCTCCGGGAGAACCACGAGCAGTACTTC.

The sample holds a few counts of this clone. The rearrangement uses TRBV5-1 and TRBJ2-5, with D tentatively TRBD1 (6 bases). V lost 0 bases and J 3 bases, leaving 9 bases between the germline ends. This CDR3 comprises 14 residues. Germline V gene data show CDR1 as SGHRS and CDR2 as YFSETQ. The DNA of the CDR3 is TGCGCCAGCAGCTTGGTAGGGGGTAAAGAGACCCAGTACTTC. Amino acids: CASSLVGGKETQYF. The variable domain in full, completed from reference TRBV5-1 and TRBJ2-5, reads KAGVTQTPRYLIKTRGQQVTLSCSPISGHRSVSWYQQTPGQGLQFLFEYFSETQRNKGNFPGRFSGRQFSNSRSEMNVSTLELGDSALYLCASSLVGGKETQYFGPGTRLLVL.

There are a few counts of this clone. This rearrangement joins TRBV7-9 to TRBJ2-5; 9 bases are a match to TRBD2. The germline V gene has CDR1 SEHNR and CDR2 FQNEAQ (reference sequence). The length of the CDR3 is 16 residues. The trim removed 4 bases at V and 2 bases at J, leaving 8 bases unmatched. CDR3 amino acids: CASSYQISGGQETQYF. CDR3 bases: TGTGCCAGCAGCTACCAGATTAGCGGGGGTCAAGAGACCCAGTACTTC.

The V call is TRBV7-2, the J call TRBJ2-3; the match to TRBD2 covers 7 bases. The CDR3 runs to 15 residues. V gave up 1 base and J gave up 6 bases; unmatched junction bases: 7. Looked up from germline, CDR1 is SGHTA and CDR2 is FQGNSA. CDR3 in amino acids: CASSLVVGGSDTQYF. DNA for the CDR3: TGTGCCAGCAGCTTAGTCGTGGGGGGGTCTGATACGCAGTATTTT.

This chain links TRBV9 with TRBJ1-2; weak D call: TRBD1 (5 bases). This CDR3 contains 17 residues. Trimming took off 0 bases at V and 8 bases at J, with 23 bases between the two ends. In germline, CDR1 is SGDLS, CDR2 YYNGEE. CDR3 in amino acids: CASSVAGSWGPTGGYTF. Here the CDR3 DNA reads TGTGCCAGCAGCGTAGCCGGGAGTTGGGGACCAACGGGGGGCTACACCTTC.

The chain joins TRBV19 to TRBJ2-7; D is tentatively TRBD1 or TRBD2 (5 bases each). V was cut by 1 base and J by 4 bases, with 11 bases left in between. Germline lookup yields CDR1 LNHDA and CDR2 SQIVND (reference sequence). This CDR3 contains 14 residues. CDR3 nucleotide sequence: TGTGCCAGTAGTATAGGTCGAGGGGCTTACGAGCAGTACTTC. Its translation is CASSIGRGAYEQYF.

This clone appeared many times. V and J are TRBV28 and TRBJ2-7; TRBD1 matches at 8 bases. Germline V gives CDR1 MDHEN, CDR2 SYDVKM. This CDR3 region has 14 residues. V lost 4 bases to trimming and J lost 3 bases; unmatched junction nucleotides: 5. The CDR3 is CASSSGDRRYEQYF. The CDR3 nucleotides read TGTGCCAGCAGTTCCGGGGACAGGCGCTACGAGCAGTACTTC.

In its sample, this clone was seen once. The gene calls are TRBV6-6 and TRBJ1-2; TRBD1 agrees at 7 bases. CDR1 is MNHNY, CDR2 SVGAGI, per germline (reference sequence). The junction had 8 bases not matched to a gene; V was cut back by 6 bases and J by 4 bases. The CDR3 extends over 14 amino acids. CDR3: CASRAGQMSYGYTF. The DNA of the CDR3 is TGTGCCAGCAGGGCGGGACAGATGAGCTATGGCTACACCTTC.

V and J are TRBV15 and TRBJ1-1, with 8 bases fitting TRBD1. The CDR3 extends over 14 amino acids. Germline trimming cut 7 bases from V and 9 bases from J; bases unmatched to any gene: 13. The germline CDR1 and CDR2 sequences are LNHNV and YYDKDF (reference sequence). The CDR3 coding sequence is TGTGCCACCACCTCTACAGGGGGGATTACGAAAGCTTTCTTT. Amino acids: CATTSTGGITKAFF.

The V and J genes are TRBV10-2 and TRBJ2-5, with 8 bases aligning to TRBD2. The CDR3 contains 15 residues. V lost 6 bases to trimming and J lost 5 bases; unmatched junction nucleotides: 11. Germline V CDR1 and CDR2: WSHSY, SAAADI. The CDR3 DNA reads as TGCGCCAGCAGCCCGGGACTAGTGGAATCGGAGACCCAGTACTTC. It translates to CASSPGLVESETQYF.